This TCR beta chain was recovered during a study of vaccination and CD4 T cells after COVID-19. Germline V gene lookup returns CDR1 LNHDA and CDR2 SQIVND (reference sequence). Trimming took off 6 bases at V and 1 base at J, with 18 bases between the two ends. The CDR3 contains 16 residues. Sequencing of cultured CD4+ T cell DNA used the Oncomine TCR Beta short-read assay. TCRdb analysed the PCR reads with MiXCR anew, one entry per CDR3 protein. Seen here are 24,000 or so distinct CDR3 sequences, approximately 50% observed once, and the top ten hold 2.8%. The treatment was: approximately 10-day PBMC culture with coronavirus spike peptide pools or control peptides (ViraFEST assay). About this clonotype itself: Its target is not known.

The chain has TRBV19 and TRBJ1-1; D is possibly TRBD1 (5 bases). This TCR was recovered from a human donor who had recovered from COVID-19. Sequencing was carried out using CD4+ T cells from blood, cultured in vitro. The CDR3 DNA sequence: TGTGCCAGTAGGTCTCGTTCGGGACGCACGAACACTGAAGCTTTCTTT. Protein: CASRSRSGRTNTEAFF.